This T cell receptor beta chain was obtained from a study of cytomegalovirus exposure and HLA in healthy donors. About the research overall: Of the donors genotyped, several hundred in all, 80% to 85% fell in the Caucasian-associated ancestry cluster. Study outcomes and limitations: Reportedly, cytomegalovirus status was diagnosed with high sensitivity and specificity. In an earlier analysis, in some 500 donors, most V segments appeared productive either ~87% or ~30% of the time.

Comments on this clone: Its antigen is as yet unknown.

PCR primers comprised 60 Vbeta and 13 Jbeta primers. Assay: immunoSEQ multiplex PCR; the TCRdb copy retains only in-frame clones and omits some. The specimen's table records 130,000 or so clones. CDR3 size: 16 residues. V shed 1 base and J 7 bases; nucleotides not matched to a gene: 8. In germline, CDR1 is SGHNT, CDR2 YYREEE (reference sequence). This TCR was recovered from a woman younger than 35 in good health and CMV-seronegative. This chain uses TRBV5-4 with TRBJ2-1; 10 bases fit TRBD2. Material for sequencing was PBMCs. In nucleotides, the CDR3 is TGTGCCAGCAGCTTGCTGACTAGCGGGTTCGAAAATGAGCAGTTCTTC. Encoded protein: CASSLLTSGFENEQFF.